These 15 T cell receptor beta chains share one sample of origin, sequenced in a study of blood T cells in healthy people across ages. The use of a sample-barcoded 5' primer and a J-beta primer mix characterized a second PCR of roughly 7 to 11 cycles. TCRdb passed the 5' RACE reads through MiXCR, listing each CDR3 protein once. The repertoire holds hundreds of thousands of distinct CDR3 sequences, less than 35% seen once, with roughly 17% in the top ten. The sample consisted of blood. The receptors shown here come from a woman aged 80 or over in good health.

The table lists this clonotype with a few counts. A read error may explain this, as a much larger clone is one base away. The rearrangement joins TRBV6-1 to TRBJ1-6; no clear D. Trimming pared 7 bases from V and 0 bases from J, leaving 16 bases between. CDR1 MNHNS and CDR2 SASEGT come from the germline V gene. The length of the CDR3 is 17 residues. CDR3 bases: TGTGCCAGCAATGCCGGACGGCTTAGCTCCTATAATTCACCCCTCCACTTT. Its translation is CASNAGRLSSYNSPLHF.

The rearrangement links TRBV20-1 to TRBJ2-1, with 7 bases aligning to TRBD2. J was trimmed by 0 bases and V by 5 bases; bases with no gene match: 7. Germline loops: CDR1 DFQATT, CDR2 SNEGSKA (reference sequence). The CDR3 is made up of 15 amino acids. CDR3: CSAGGSTDSYNEQFF. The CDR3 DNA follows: TGCAGTGCTGGCGGGAGTACGGACTCCTACAATGAGCAGTTCTTC.

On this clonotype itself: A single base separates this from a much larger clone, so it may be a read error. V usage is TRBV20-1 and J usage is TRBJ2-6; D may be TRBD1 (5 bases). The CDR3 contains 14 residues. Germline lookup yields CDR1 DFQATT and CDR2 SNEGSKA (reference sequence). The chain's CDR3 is CSARQGSGANVRTF. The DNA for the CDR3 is TGCAGTGCGCGTCAGGGCTCTGGGGCCAACGTCCGGACTTTC.

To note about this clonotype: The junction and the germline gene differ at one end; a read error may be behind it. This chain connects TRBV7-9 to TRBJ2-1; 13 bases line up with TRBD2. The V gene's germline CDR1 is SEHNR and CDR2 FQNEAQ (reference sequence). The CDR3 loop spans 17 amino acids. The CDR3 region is CASRRTSGGALYNEQFF. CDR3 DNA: TGCGCCAGCAGACGAACTAGCGGGGGGGCTCTTTACAATGAGCAGTTCTTC.

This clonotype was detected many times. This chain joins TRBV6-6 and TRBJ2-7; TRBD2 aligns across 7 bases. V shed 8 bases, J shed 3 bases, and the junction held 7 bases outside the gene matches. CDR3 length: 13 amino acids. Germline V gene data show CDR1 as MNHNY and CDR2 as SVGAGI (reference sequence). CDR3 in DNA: TGTGCCAGCGGGCCTAGCGGCTTCTACGAGCAGTACTTC. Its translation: CASGPSGFYEQYF.

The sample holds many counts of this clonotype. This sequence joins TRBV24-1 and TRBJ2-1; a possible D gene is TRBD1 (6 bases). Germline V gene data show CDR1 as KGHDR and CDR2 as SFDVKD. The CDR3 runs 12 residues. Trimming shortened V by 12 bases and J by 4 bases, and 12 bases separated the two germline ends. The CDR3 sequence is CASGASYNEQFF. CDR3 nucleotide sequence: TGTGCCTCAGGGGCGTCGTACAATGAGCAGTTCTTC.

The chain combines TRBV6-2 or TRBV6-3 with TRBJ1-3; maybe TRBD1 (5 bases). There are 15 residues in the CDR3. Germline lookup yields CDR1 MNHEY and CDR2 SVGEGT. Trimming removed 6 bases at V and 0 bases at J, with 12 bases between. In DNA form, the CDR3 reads TGTGCCAGCAGATCTTCAGGGAACTCTGGAAACACCATATATTTT. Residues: CASRSSGNSGNTIYF.

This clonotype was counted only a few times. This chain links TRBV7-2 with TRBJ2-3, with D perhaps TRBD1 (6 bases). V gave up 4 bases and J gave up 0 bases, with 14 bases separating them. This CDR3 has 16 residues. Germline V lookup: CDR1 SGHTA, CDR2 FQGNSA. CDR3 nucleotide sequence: TGTGCCAGCAGCTCAAGGGGGACAACTAGCACAGATACGCAGTATTTT. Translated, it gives CASSSRGTTSTDTQYF.

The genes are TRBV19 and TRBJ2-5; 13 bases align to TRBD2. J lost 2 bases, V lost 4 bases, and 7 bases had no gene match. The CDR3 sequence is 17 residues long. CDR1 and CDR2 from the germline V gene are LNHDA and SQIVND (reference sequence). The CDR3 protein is CASSTRGLAGDQETQYF. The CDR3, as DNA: TGTGCCAGTAGTACCCGTGGACTAGCGGGGGATCAAGAGACCCAGTACTTC.

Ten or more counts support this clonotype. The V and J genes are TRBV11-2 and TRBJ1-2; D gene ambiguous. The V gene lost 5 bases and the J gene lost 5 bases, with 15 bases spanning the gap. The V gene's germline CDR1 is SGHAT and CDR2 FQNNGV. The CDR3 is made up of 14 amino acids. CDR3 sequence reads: CASSPLGGMYGYTF. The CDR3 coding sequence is TGTGCCAGCAGCCCGCTCGGAGGGATGTATGGCTACACCTTC.

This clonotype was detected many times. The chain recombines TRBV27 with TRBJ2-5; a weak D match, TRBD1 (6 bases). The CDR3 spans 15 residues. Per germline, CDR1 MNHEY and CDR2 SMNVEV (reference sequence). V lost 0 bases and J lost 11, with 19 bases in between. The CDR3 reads CASSLSGRGLGGQYF. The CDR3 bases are TGTGCCAGCAGTTTATCAGGCAGGGGCTTAGGGGGTCAGTACTTC.

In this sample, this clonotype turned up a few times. This CDR3 is CASSLEALGGSYNEQYF. CDR3 nucleotide sequence: TGTGCCAGCAGCTTAGAAGCCTTAGGGGGCTCCTACAATGAGCAGTACTTC. The gene calls are TRBV7-9 and TRBJ2-1, with TRBD1 identical over 7 bases. The tail of the sequence fits TRBJ2-7 better, so the J call may be wrong. From germline, CDR1 is SEHNR and CDR2 FQNEAQ (reference sequence). CDR3 length equals 17 residues.

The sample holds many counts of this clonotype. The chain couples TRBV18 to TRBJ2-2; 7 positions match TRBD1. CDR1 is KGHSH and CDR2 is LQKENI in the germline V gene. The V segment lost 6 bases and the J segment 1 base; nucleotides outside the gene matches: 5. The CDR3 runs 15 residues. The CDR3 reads CASSPDRKNTGELFF. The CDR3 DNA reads TGTGCCAGCTCTCCGGACAGGAAGAACACCGGGGAGCTGTTTTTT.

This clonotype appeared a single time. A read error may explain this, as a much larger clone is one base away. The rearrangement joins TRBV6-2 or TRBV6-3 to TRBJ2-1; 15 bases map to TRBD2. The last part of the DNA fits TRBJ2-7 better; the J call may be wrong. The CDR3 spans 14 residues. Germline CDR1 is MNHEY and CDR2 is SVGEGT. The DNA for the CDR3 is TGTGCCAGCGACGGGACTAGCGGGGGGAGGGAGCAGTACTTC. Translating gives CASDGTSGGREQYF.

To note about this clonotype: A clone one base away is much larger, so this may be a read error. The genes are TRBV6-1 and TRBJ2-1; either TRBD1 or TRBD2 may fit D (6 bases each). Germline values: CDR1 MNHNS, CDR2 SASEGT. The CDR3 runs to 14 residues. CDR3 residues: CVSCGGGGSNEQFF. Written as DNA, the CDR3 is TGTGTCTCCTGCGGAGGGGGTGGTAGCAATGAGCAGTTCTTC.